The subject of this entry is one T cell receptor beta chain. With 3 bases removed from V and 3 bases from J, the gap between germline ends came to 8 bases. This CDR3 has 13 residues. The sample is drawn from a study of blood T cell repertoires in COVID-19. Overall study context: The study drew acute and convalescent COVID-19 samples from the United States, Italy and Spain. Sources were T cells, B-cell-depleted T cells, or PBMCs; the material itself was cDNA or gDNA.

Original data processing: By means of reference gene primer amplification, nucleated cell counts were estimated. Method: immunoSEQ multiplex PCR; TCRdb's copy keeps in-frame clones and lacks some. V and J calls and clone size follow that table, whereas D and trimming were derived from the DNA. This sample yields approximately 300,000 clones, of which about 87% are seen a single time; 3.7% belongs to the top ten. The rearrangement joins TRBV12-3 or TRBV12-4 to TRBJ2-5, with D tentatively TRBD2 (5 bases). This TCR was recovered from a woman in her 40s with acute or convalescent COVID-19. Specimen: peripheral blood. The CDR3 sequence: CASSFPGKETQYF. CDR3 nucleotide sequence: TGTGCCAGCAGTTTTCCGGGGAAAGAGACCCAGTACTTC.